These 18 T cell receptor beta chains were sequenced from one sample in a study of blood T cell repertoires in COVID-19. Some clones are missing from TCRdb's copy, which holds only in-frame ones; the method was immunoSEQ multiplex PCR. There are some 150,000 clones in the sample; approximately 80% occur only once, and 10% to 15% lies in the top ten. The sequencing sample was made of peripheral blood. All receptors come from a man in his sixties with active or convalescent COVID-19.

The chain recombines TRBV7-9 with TRBJ2-1, with D tentatively TRBD1 (6 bases). V was pared by 5 bases and J by 5 bases, with 16 bases between. The CDR3 extends over 15 amino acids. Germline CDR1 and CDR2: SEHNR and FQNEAQ (reference sequence). CDR3 region: CASSSGPGDNNEQFF. CDR3 sequence (DNA): TGTGCCAGCAGCAGTGGCCCCGGGGACAACAATGAGCAGTTCTTC.

The J gene is TRBJ2-7, the V gene TRBV4-2, with D perhaps matching TRBD1 (5 bases). The germline V gene encodes CDR1 LGHNA and CDR2 YNFKEQ. The CDR3 consists of 14 residues. With 4 bases removed from V and 1 base from J, the gap between germline ends came to 11 bases. In nucleotides, the CDR3 is TGTGCCAGCAGCCCCCTTGGGGCATCCTACGAGCAGTACTTC. This encodes CASSPLGASYEQYF.

This clone occurred once. The rearrangement links TRBV7-9 to TRBJ2-1; 16 nucleotides agree with TRBD2. J lost 10 bases, V lost 3 bases, and 3 bases had no gene match. The germline V gene has CDR1 SEHNR and CDR2 FQNEAQ (reference sequence). The CDR3 consists of 15 residues. The CDR3 sequence is CASSFPGLAGGEQFF. DNA of the CDR3: TGTGCCAGCAGCTTCCCGGGACTAGCGGGAGGGGAGCAGTTCTTC.

This clone was seen a handful of times. The chain combines TRBV16 with TRBJ2-6; tentative D call: TRBD1 (6 bases). V was pared by 4 bases and J by 2 bases, with 15 bases between. Germline assignment: CDR1 KGHSY and CDR2 FQNENV. The CDR3 runs to 17 residues. CDR3 nucleotides: TGTGCCAGCAGCCGGGGGCTGGGTAATGCTGGGGCCAACGTCCTGACTTTC. This encodes CASSRGLGNAGANVLTF.

As for this clone: Other DNA sequences in this specimen translate into the identical CDR3. V gene TRBV30 combines with J gene TRBJ1-1; 7 positions match TRBD1. Germline V gene lookup returns CDR1 GTSNPN and CDR2 SVGIG (reference sequence). The CDR3 totals 13 residues. Trimming removed 1 base from V and 3 bases from J; junction bases left unmatched: 2. The CDR3 loop reads CAWSGDRDTEAFF. The DNA for the CDR3 is TGTGCCTGGAGTGGAGACAGGGACACTGAAGCTTTCTTT. The entire variable domain, with the rest obtained from reference TRBV30 and TRBJ1-1, is as follows: SQTIHQWPATLVQPVGSPLSLECTVEGTSNPNLYWYRQAAGRGLQLLFYSVGIGQISSEVPQNLSASRPQDRQFILSSKKLLLSDSGFYLCAWSGDRDTEAFFGQGTRLTVV.

The chain has TRBV28 and TRBJ1-2; 9 bases match TRBD1. The CDR3 sequence is 14 residues long. Germline assignment: CDR1 MDHEN and CDR2 SYDVKM. The trim removed 4 bases at V and 7 bases at J, leaving 7 bases unmatched. The chain's CDR3 is CASSWDRVRVGYTF. The CDR3 nucleotides read TGTGCCAGCAGTTGGGACAGGGTAAGAGTTGGCTACACCTTC.

This clone has a single count. This chain connects TRBV9 to TRBJ2-3, with 7 bases matching TRBD1. CDR1 SGDLS and CDR2 YYNGEE come from the germline V gene. J gave up 2 bases and V 6 bases, and 9 bases lay outside the gene matches. This CDR3 has 15 amino acids. CDR3 nucleotides: TGTGCCAGCACCTCAGGGGGATGGAACACAGATACGCAGTATTTT. Protein: CASTSGGWNTDTQYF.

The chain links TRBV19 to TRBJ1-1; 8 bases fit TRBD1. The germline V gene has CDR1 LNHDA and CDR2 SQIVND (reference sequence). This CDR3 contains 15 residues. The V gene end was trimmed by 3 bases and the J gene end by 8 bases; junction bases not matched to a gene: 11. The CDR3: CASSMRDRGVAEAFF. DNA of the CDR3: TGTGCCAGTAGTATGAGAGACAGGGGCGTAGCCGAAGCTTTCTTT.

The rearrangement joins TRBV6-2 or TRBV6-3 to TRBJ2-2; D unclear. With 2 bases removed from V and 3 bases from J, the gap between germline ends came to 7 bases. The germline gives CDR1 MNHEY, CDR2 SVGEGT. This CDR3 contains 14 residues. The CDR3 sequence: CASSYVSDTGELFF. CDR3 in DNA: TGTGCCAGCAGTTACGTCAGCGACACCGGGGAGCTGTTTTTT.

The gene calls are TRBV9 and TRBJ1-1; D remains unclear. The CDR3 covers 14 residues. Between the trimmed V and J ends, which lost 1 base and 1 base, there was a span of 8 bases. Germline CDR1 SGDLS, CDR2 YYNGEE. As DNA, the CDR3 is TGTGCCAGCAGCGTATCCCCCAGGAACACTGAAGCTTTCTTT. This codes for CASSVSPRNTEAFF.

This clone was seen only a few times. The V gene is TRBV5-5, the J gene TRBJ2-7; 8 bases line up with TRBD1. The CDR3 spans 14 residues. Germline-derived CDR1 and CDR2 are SGHKS and YYEKEE (reference sequence). The V and J ends lost 4 bases and 2 bases, in that order; junction bases with no gene match: 5. The CDR3 here is CASSIGQGPYEQYF. As DNA, the CDR3 is TGTGCCAGCAGCATAGGACAGGGACCCTACGAGCAGTACTTC.

The chain combines TRBV15 with TRBJ2-5, with 10 bases identical to TRBD1. CDR3 length: 16 amino acids. Germline V CDR1 and CDR2: LNHNV, YYDKDF (reference sequence). Losses at the gene ends were 0 bases for V and 4 bases for J; bases not matched to a gene: 5. CDR3 region: CATSRDGDRGLETQYF. CDR3 DNA sequence: TGTGCCACCAGCAGAGATGGGGACAGGGGCCTAGAGACCCAGTACTTC.

The V call is TRBV27, the J call TRBJ2-5, with 9 bases identical to TRBD1. The CDR3 is 16 amino acids. Germline values: CDR1 MNHEY, CDR2 SMNVEV (reference sequence). J was trimmed by 5 bases and V by 3 bases; bases with no gene match: 10. CDR3 in amino acids: CASSFGGQGSWETQYF. In nucleotides, the CDR3 is TGTGCCAGCAGTTTTGGGGGACAGGGTTCGTGGGAGACCCAGTACTTC.

This clone showed up just once. The chain has TRBV28 and TRBJ1-4; the D gene is possibly TRBD1 (5 bases). The CDR3 contains 15 residues. The germline V gene encodes CDR1 MDHEN and CDR2 SYDVKM. The V end was cut by 6 bases, the J end by 7 bases, with 18 bases between. The CDR3: CASSPGQVRGEKLFF. CDR3 DNA: TGTGCCAGCAGCCCTGGACAAGTACGAGGTGAAAAACTGTTTTTT.

The chain carries TRBV30 and TRBJ1-1; TRBD1 aligns across 8 bases. Germline V gene sequence: CDR1 GTSNPN, CDR2 SVGIG (reference sequence). This CDR3 contains 13 residues. J lost 9 bases, V lost 3 bases, and 9 bases had no gene match. CDR3 bases: TGTGCCTGGAGGGGGGACAACAGGGGGAAAGCTTTCTTT. Residues: CAWRGDNRGKAFF.

The chain joins TRBV7-6 to TRBJ2-1, with 9 nucleotides matching TRBD2. The CDR3 runs 15 residues. Unmatched junction bases numbered 4, after V lost 5 bases and J lost 2 bases. Germline V gene lookup returns CDR1 SGHVS and CDR2 FNYEAQ. The CDR3 reads CASSPSSGTYNEQFF. Written as DNA, the CDR3 is TGTGCCAGCAGCCCATCTAGCGGGACCTACAATGAGCAGTTCTTC.

CDR3 bases: TGCGCCAGCAGCTTAAGCGGGCGTGACACCGGGGAGCTGTTTTTT. The encoded protein is CASSLSGRDTGELFF. V and J are TRBV5-1 and TRBJ2-2; D perhaps matches TRBD2 (6 bases). Germline V gene sequence: CDR1 SGHRS, CDR2 YFSETQ. The CDR3 is 15 residues long. Trimming left V 2 bases short and J 3 bases short, with 11 bases between.

This clone was recorded a few times. The CDR3 loop reads CASSATTATEAFF. The CDR3 DNA reads TGTGCCAGCAGTGCGACGACAGCCACTGAAGCTTTCTTT. The rearrangement joins TRBV25-1 to TRBJ1-1; possibly TRBD1 for D (5 bases). V was trimmed by 4 bases and J by 4 bases, leaving 10 bases between them. From germline, CDR1 is MGHDK and CDR2 SYGVNS. The CDR3 sequence is 13 residues long. The variable domain in full, with the rest retrieved from reference TRBV25-1 and TRBJ1-1, is EADIYQTPRYLVIGTGKKITLECSQTMGHDKMYWYQQDPGMELHLIHYSYGVNSTEKGDLSSESTVSRIRTEHFPLTLESARPSHTSQYLCASSATTATEAFFGQGTRLTVV.